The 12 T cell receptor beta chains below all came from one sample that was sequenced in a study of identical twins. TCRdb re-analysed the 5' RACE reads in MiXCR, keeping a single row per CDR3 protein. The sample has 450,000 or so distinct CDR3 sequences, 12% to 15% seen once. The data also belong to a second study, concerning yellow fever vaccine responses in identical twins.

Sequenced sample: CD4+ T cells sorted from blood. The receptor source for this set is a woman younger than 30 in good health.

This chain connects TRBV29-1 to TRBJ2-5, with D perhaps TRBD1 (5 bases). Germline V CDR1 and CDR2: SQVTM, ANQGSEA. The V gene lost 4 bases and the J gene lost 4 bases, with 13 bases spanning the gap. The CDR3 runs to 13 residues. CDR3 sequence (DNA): TGCAGCGTTGCCCGGGTGGGGCCAGAGACCCAGTACTTC. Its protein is CSVARVGPETQYF.

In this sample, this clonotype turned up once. CDR3 sequence (DNA): TGTGCCAGCAGCCGAGCGGGGGGGCCTGACAATGAGCAGTTCTTC. Its protein product is CASSRAGGPDNEQFF. The rearrangement uses TRBV11-3 and TRBJ2-1, with TRBD2 matching 10 bases. V dropped 5 bases and J dropped 5; count of bases not matched to a gene: 6. The CDR3 runs to 15 residues. Germline values: CDR1 SGHNT, CDR2 YENEEA.

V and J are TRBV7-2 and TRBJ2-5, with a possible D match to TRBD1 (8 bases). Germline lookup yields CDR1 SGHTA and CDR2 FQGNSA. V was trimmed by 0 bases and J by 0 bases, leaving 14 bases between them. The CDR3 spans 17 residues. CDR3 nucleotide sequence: TGTGCCAGCAGCTTAGCGCACAGGGGGGGCGACCAAGAGACCCAGTACTTC. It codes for CASSLAHRGGDQETQYF.

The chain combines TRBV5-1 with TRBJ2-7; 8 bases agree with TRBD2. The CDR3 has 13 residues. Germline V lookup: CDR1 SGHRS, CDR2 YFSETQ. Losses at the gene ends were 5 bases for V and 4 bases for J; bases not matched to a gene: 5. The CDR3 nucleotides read TGCGCCAGCAGTCAAAGCGGGAGTTACGAGCAGTACTTC. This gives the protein CASSQSGSYEQYF.

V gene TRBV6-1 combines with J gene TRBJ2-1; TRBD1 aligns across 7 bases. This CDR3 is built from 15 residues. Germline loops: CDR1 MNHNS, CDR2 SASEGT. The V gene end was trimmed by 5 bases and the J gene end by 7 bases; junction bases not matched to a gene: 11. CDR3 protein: CASSSYRGSGNEQFF. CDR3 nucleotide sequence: TGTGCCAGCAGTAGTTACAGGGGTTCGGGAAATGAGCAGTTCTTC.

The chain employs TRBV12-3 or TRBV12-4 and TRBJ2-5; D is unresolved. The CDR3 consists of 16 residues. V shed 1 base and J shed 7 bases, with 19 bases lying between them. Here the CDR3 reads CASSLVRAIRPGTQYF. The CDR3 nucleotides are TGTGCCAGCAGTTTAGTAAGGGCCATTAGGCCGGGGACCCAGTACTTC.

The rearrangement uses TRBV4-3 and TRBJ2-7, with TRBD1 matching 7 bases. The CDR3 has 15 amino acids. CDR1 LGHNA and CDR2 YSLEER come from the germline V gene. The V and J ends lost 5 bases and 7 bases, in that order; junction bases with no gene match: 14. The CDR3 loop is CASSKGTEPLREQYF. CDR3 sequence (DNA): TGCGCCAGCAGCAAAGGGACAGAACCATTACGGGAGCAGTACTTC.

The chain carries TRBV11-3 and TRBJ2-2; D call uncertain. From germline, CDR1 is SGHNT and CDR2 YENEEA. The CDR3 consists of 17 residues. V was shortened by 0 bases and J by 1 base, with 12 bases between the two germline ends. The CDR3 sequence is CASSLDLARMNTGELFF. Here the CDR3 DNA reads TGTGCCAGCAGCTTAGATCTGGCCAGGATGAACACCGGGGAGCTGTTTTTT.

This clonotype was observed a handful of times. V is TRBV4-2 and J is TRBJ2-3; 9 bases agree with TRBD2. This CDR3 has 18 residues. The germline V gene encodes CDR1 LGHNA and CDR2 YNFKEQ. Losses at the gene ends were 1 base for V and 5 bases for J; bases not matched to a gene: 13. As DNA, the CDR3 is TGTGCCAGCAGCCAAGGAACGGATGGCGGGAGGGCCGAAGATACGCAGTATTTT. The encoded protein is CASSQGTDGGRAEDTQYF.

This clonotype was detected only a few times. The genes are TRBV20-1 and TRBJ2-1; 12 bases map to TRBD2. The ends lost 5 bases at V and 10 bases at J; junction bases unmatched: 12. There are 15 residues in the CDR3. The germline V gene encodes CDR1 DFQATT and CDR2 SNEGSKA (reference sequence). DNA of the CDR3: TGCAGTGCTGGTCGGCGGACTAGCGGGGTCGGGGAGCAGTTCTTC. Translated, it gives CSAGRRTSGVGEQFF.

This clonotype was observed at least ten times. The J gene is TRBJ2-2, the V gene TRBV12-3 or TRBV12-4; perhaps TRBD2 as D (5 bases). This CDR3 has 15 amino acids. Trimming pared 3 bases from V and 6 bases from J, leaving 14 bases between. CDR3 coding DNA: TGTGCCAGCAGTTTCGGCGTGGGGAGAGCCGGGGAGCTGTTTTTT. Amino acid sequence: CASSFGVGRAGELFF.

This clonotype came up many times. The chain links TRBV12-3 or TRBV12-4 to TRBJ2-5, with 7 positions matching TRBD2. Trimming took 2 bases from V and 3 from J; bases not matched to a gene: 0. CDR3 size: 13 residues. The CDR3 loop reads CASSLLAEETQYF. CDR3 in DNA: TGTGCCAGCAGTTTACTAGCGGAAGAGACCCAGTACTTC.